This TCR beta chain was sequenced during a study of T cells in tuberculosis. The study's findings and limits: Selection depended on which cryopreserved specimens were available. A GMM-specific repertoire classifier reached approximately 84% accuracy, AUROC under 0.95.

The ends were cut back, 8 bases at V and 6 bases at J, with 17 bases in the middle. This CDR3 region has 14 residues. Germline V gene lookup returns CDR1 KGHSH and CDR2 LQKENI. Worth noting for this clone: What it recognizes is unknown.

This sample's time point: new active TB diagnosis, blood taken before or within 7 days of starting treatment. Positive smear microscopy and/or M. tuberculosis culture confirmed active disease. TCRdb's copy holds only in-frame clones and misses some; the assay was immunoSEQ multiplex PCR. Of about 53,000 clones listed, 90% to 95% are singletons. This rearrangement joins TRBV18 to TRBJ1-5, with D possibly TRBD1 on 6 matching bases. The specimen was PBMCs, collected at tuberculosis diagnosis. The sequence came from an adult with tuberculosis. CDR3 in amino acids: CASGGQRGSQPQHF. The CDR3 DNA sequence: TGTGCCAGCGGGGGCCAACGAGGGAGTCAGCCCCAGCATTTT.